This TCR beta chain was sequenced in a study of Tregs in tolerant kidney transplant recipients. This CDR3 spans 14 amino acids. The assay was immunoSEQ multiplex PCR, and TCRdb's table has in-frame clones only and misses some. The sample consists of 50,000 to 80,000 clones, roughly 98% of them appearing once. This TCR was recovered from a human donor who received a combined kidney and bone marrow transplant. This rearrangement joins TRBV21-1 to TRBJ1-1. TRBV21-1 represents a pseudogene. The sequencing used Tregs from blood, collected before the transplant. The CDR3 DNA sequence: TGTGCCAGCAGCAAAAGAGACTCACTTGAAGAAGCTTTCTTT. Its translation: CASSKRDSLEEAFF.